This record covers a single T cell receptor (beta chain). Its matching antigen is unknown. Repeated repertoire sampling spanned the course of chemoradiotherapy. The CDR3 sequence is 13 residues long. Trimming took off 1 base at V and 5 bases at J, with 8 bases between the two ends. Germline values: CDR1 SNHLY, CDR2 FYNNEI. This record belongs to a study of chemoradiotherapy in HPV16-positive cancers. Across the whole study: Functional T-cell assays on a couple of HPV16-positive patients' cells defined candidate HPV-specific clones and common TCR motifs. General study points: Candidate HPV-specific clones and E7-related TCR motifs grew in tumor during treatment. Functional assays defining HPV-specific T cells used only a couple of HPV16-positive patients.

Only in-frame clones appear in the TCRdb table, and some are missing; sequencing was by immunoSEQ multiplex PCR. Of 1,500 to 2,000 clones listed, around 73% are singletons. The sequence was collected from a human donor with HPV-associated anogenital cancer. The chain links TRBV2 to TRBJ1-2; unclear D gene. The sample was tumor tissue, taken from a patient who underwent chemoradiotherapy. This CDR3 is CASSEGGSYGYTF. The CDR3, as DNA: TGTGCCAGCAGTGAAGGAGGGTCATATGGCTACACCTTC.